Following are 14 T cell receptor beta chains from one sample sequenced in a study of vaccination and CD4 T cells after COVID-19. The treatment is: approximately nine-day PBMC culture with coronavirus spike peptide pools or control peptides (ViraFEST assay). Samples of CD4+ T cells were obtained from the unexposed donor before the COVID-19 pandemic (2011-2018). The antigens of these receptors remain unknown. Sequenced with the Oncomine TCR Beta short-read assay was DNA taken from cultured CD4+ T cells. The genomic DNA was obtained from cultured CD4+ T cells by extraction with the QIAamp micro DNA kit. TCRdb re-analysed the PCR reads in MiXCR, keeping a single row per CDR3 protein. The sample has 8,500 to 13,000 distinct CDR3 sequences, roughly 29% seen once. The sequenced material came from CD4+ T cells from blood, cultured in vitro. The receptors derive from a human donor in good health.

This clonotype was detected a few times. V and J are TRBV14 and TRBJ1-2, with TRBD1 as a possible D gene (5 bases). Trimming removed 5 bases from V and 8 bases from J, with 15 bases in between. The CDR3 runs 13 residues. Germline CDR1 SGHDN, CDR2 FVKESK. The CDR3 nucleotides are TGTGCCAGCAGCTACCGGGACTCTAACGGCTACACCTTC. Translation: CASSYRDSNGYTF.

This chain joins TRBV5-8 and TRBJ2-1, with 10 positions matching TRBD2. The CDR3 is made up of 15 amino acids. J gave up 10 bases and V 0 bases, and 7 bases lay outside the gene matches. The V gene's germline CDR1 is SGHTS and CDR2 YDEGEE. CDR3 DNA: TGTGCCAGCAGCTTGGGGGCTAGCGGGAGTGGGGAGCAGTTCTTC. This encodes CASSLGASGSGEQFF.

This clonotype came up a few times. The gene calls are TRBV20-1 and TRBJ2-3; perhaps TRBD1 as D (6 bases). CDR3 length equals 15 residues. Germline V gives CDR1 DFQATT, CDR2 SNEGSKA (reference sequence). V shed 3 bases and J shed 0 bases, with 13 bases lying between them. CDR3 loop: CSARAGTFSTDTQYF. The CDR3 DNA is TGCAGTGCTAGGGCCGGGACATTTAGCACAGATACGCAGTATTTT.

This clonotype was found a few times. The chain combines TRBV19 with TRBJ1-6, with 7 bases aligning to TRBD1. The CDR3 sequence is 16 residues long. Germline CDR1 reads LNHDA; CDR2 reads SQIVND (reference sequence). After removal of 4 bases from V and 5 bases from J, the junction contained 8 bases not matched to a gene. CDR3 region: CASSKGGGGNNSPLHF. CDR3 nucleotide sequence: TGTGCCAGTAGTAAAGGAGGAGGGGGCAATAATTCACCCCTCCACTTT.

This sequence joins TRBV5-8 and TRBJ2-1; tentative D call: TRBD1 (6 bases). V lost 4 bases to trimming and J lost 5 bases, with 13 bases between them. CDR1 is SGHTS and CDR2 is YDEGEE in the germline V gene. CDR3 length: 14 residues. The CDR3 here is CASSKVGDNNEQFF. Here the CDR3 DNA reads TGTGCCAGCAGCAAGGTGGGGGACAACAATGAGCAGTTCTTC.

The chain uses TRBV7-2 and TRBJ1-1; maybe TRBD1 (6 bases). The V end lost 4 bases, the J end lost 4 bases, and 13 bases lay between the germline ends. The CDR3 is 14 amino acids. CDR1 is SGHTA and CDR2 is FQGNSA in the germline V gene. The CDR3 reads CASSSTGTFTEAFF. CDR3 DNA: TGTGCCAGCAGCTCTACAGGGACTTTCACTGAAGCTTTCTTT.

The chain carries TRBV5-1 and TRBJ2-7, with TRBD1 matching 10 bases. The CDR3 length is 15 residues. The germline V gene encodes CDR1 SGHRS and CDR2 YFSETQ. V lost 4 bases and J lost 4; bases outside the gene matches: 8. CDR3 protein: CASSRTGTGVYEQYF. The CDR3 nucleotides read TGCGCCAGCAGCCGAACCGGGACAGGGGTTTACGAGCAGTACTTC.

The chain is built from TRBV5-4 and TRBJ2-7, with a tentative D call TRBD2 (5 bases). Germline assignment: CDR1 SGHNT and CDR2 YYREEE (reference sequence). Between the trimmed V and J ends, which lost 4 bases and 0 bases, there was a span of 14 bases. The CDR3 consists of 15 residues. The chain's CDR3 is CASSLGLASSYEQYF. Written as DNA, the CDR3 is TGTGCCAGCAGCCTCGGACTGGCCAGCTCCTACGAGCAGTACTTC.

The chain combines TRBV28 with TRBJ2-1; 7 bases agree with TRBD2. The CDR3 consists of 17 residues. From germline, CDR1 is MDHEN and CDR2 SYDVKM. V dropped 5 bases and J dropped 4; count of bases not matched to a gene: 14. The CDR3 nucleotides are TGTGCCAGCAGTACCCCGGGTAGCGGGCCACCATACAATGAGCAGTTCTTC. It yields the protein CASSTPGSGPPYNEQFF.

This clonotype was observed a handful of times. The genes are TRBV28 and TRBJ1-6; no reliable D call. The V end lost 11 bases, the J end lost 0 bases, and 8 bases lay between the germline ends. The V gene's germline CDR1 is MDHEN and CDR2 SYDVKM. The CDR3 length is 13 residues. The CDR3 here is CALGSSYNSPLHF. For the CDR3, the DNA is TGTGCCCTCGGGAGCTCCTATAATTCACCCCTCCACTTT.

This clonotype was detected only a few times. This chain joins TRBV20-1 and TRBJ2-4; 7 positions agree with TRBD2. The CDR3 loop spans 14 amino acids. J gave up 3 bases and V 6 bases, and 8 bases lay outside the gene matches. The V gene's germline CDR1 is DFQATT and CDR2 SNEGSKA (reference sequence). CDR3 amino acids: CSAPSLADKNIQYF. The CDR3 DNA reads TGCAGTGCGCCCTCCCTAGCGGACAAAAACATTCAGTACTTC.

This clonotype was found a few times. The chain couples TRBV7-8 to TRBJ1-1, with D perhaps matching TRBD1 (5 bases). V lost 5 bases, J lost 0 bases, and 19 bases lay in between. Germline CDR1 and CDR2: SGHVS and FQNEAQ. CDR3 length: 17 amino acids. The CDR3 DNA reads TGTGCCAGCAGCCCCTACCGTTTCGCGGGGGTGAACACTGAAGCTTTCTTT. Translated: CASSPYRFAGVNTEAFF.

The chain carries TRBV7-6 and TRBJ2-1; D gene uncertain. Trimming took off 1 base at V and 5 bases at J, with 6 bases between the two ends. This CDR3 has 13 residues. Germline CDR1 SGHVS, CDR2 FNYEAQ. The DNA of the CDR3 is TGTGCCAGCAGCTTAGACCAAAACAATGAGCAGTTCTTC. Its protein product is CASSLDQNNEQFF.

This clonotype was observed a single time. The V call is TRBV30, the J call TRBJ2-7, with D possibly called TRBD1 or TRBD2 (5 bases each). This CDR3 spans 14 amino acids. Trimming left V 8 bases short and J 2 bases short, with 19 bases between. Germline V lookup: CDR1 GTSNPN, CDR2 SVGIG (reference sequence). CDR3 region: CAGARGQIPYEQYF. The CDR3 DNA sequence: TGTGCCGGGGCTCGCGGGCAGATCCCCTACGAGCAGTACTTC.